These 14 T cell receptor beta chains were sequenced from one sample in a study of CD8+ T cells in alopecia areata. Sequencing used cDNA as its template, made by extracting RNA and reverse transcribing it. TCRdb's table, derived via immunoSEQ multiplex PCR, lists solely in-frame clones and lacks some. The profile shows around 270,000 clones, over 45% of them singletons. Treatment defined: oral pan-JAK inhibitor, 5-10 mg twice daily. Material: CD4+ T cells sorted from blood, obtained at week 24, from a patient treated with tofacitinib. The receptors were sampled from a human donor with alopecia areata.

The V call is TRBV5-1, the J call TRBJ1-5; no firm D call. The V end lost 0 bases, the J end lost 3 bases, and 4 bases lay between the germline ends. CDR1 and CDR2 (germline): SGHRS, YFSETQ. The CDR3 is 13 residues long. The CDR3 protein is CASSLEVNQPQHF. The DNA of the CDR3 is TGCGCCAGCAGCTTGGAGGTCAATCAGCCCCAGCATTTT.

Comment on this clone: One end of the junction varies from germline; a read error may be responsible. This sequence joins TRBV6-6 and TRBJ2-3, with 7 bases lining up with TRBD1. The CDR3 loop spans 14 amino acids. Germline V gene data show CDR1 as MNHNY and CDR2 as SVGAGI (reference sequence). For the CDR3, the DNA is TGTGCCAGCAGTTACTCAGGCGAGACAGGGAAGCCGTTTTTT. Translating it yields CASSYSGETGKPFF.

The chain employs TRBV2 and TRBJ2-3, with D maybe TRBD2 (6 bases). Germline CDR1 is SNHLY and CDR2 is FYNNEI. The CDR3 has 17 residues. V was trimmed by 4 bases and J by 4 bases, leaving 21 bases between them. The CDR3, as DNA: TGTGCCAGCAGTGCCGCTCGGGACTCCGCAGTGTCAGATACGCAGTATTTT. Amino acids: CASSAARDSAVSDTQYF. Supplemented by reference TRBV2 and TRBJ2-3, the full variable domain reads EPEVTQTPSHQVTQMGQEVILRCVPISNHLYFYWYRQILGQKVEFLVSFYNNEISEKSEIFDDQFSVERPDGSNFTLKIRSTKLEDSAMYFCASSAARDSAVSDTQYFGPGTRLTVL.

The J gene is TRBJ1-2, the V gene TRBV9; the match to TRBD1 covers 7 bases. In germline, CDR1 is SGDLS, CDR2 YYNGEE. The CDR3 sequence is 16 residues long. V dropped 0 bases and J dropped 8; count of bases not matched to a gene: 13. The CDR3 sequence: CASSVAVSTGLRGYTF. CDR3 nucleotides: TGTGCCAGCAGCGTAGCCGTGTCGACAGGGTTAAGAGGCTACACCTTC.

The genes are TRBV5-6 and TRBJ2-7, with D tentatively TRBD1 or TRBD2 (5 bases each). V was cut by 2 bases and J by 1 base, with 10 bases left in between. This CDR3 has 14 amino acids. The V gene's germline CDR1 is SGHDT and CDR2 YYEEEE. DNA of the CDR3: TGTGCCAGCAGCTTCCGGGACGGTTCCTACGAGCAGTACTTC. It specifies CASSFRDGSYEQYF.

The chain employs TRBV5-6 and TRBJ2-3; possibly TRBD2 for D (6 bases). The ends were cut back, 7 bases at V and 4 bases at J, with 16 bases in the middle. The CDR3 is made up of 14 amino acids. Per germline, CDR1 SGHDT and CDR2 YYEEEE. The chain's CDR3 is CASAWGTWADTQYF. CDR3 coding DNA: TGTGCCAGCGCCTGGGGGACTTGGGCAGATACGCAGTATTTT.

The chain uses TRBV7-6 and TRBJ1-1; tentative D call: TRBD1 (5 bases). The CDR3 is made up of 16 amino acids. Germline CDR1 SGHVS, CDR2 FNYEAQ. Trimming cost V 0 bases and J 4 bases, with 15 bases left between them. The CDR3 reads CASSLAREGRGTEAFF. In DNA form, the CDR3 reads TGTGCCAGCAGCTTAGCCAGGGAAGGGCGCGGCACTGAAGCTTTCTTT.

The count of this clone is one. The chain joins TRBV6-6 to TRBJ1-5, with D unresolved. The CDR3 totals 12 residues. Trimming cost V 7 bases and J 4 bases, with 8 bases left between them. Germline V gene lookup returns CDR1 MNHNY and CDR2 SVGAGI (reference sequence). CDR3: CASMAQNQPQHF. CDR3 nucleotide sequence: TGTGCCAGCATGGCCCAAAATCAGCCCCAGCATTTT.

V gene TRBV30 combines with J gene TRBJ1-3; TRBD1 matches 7 bases. Germline values: CDR1 GTSNPN, CDR2 SVGIG (reference sequence). V gave up 3 bases and J gave up 8 bases; unmatched junction bases: 10. The CDR3 spans 14 residues. The CDR3 protein is CAWSPGQPADTIYF. The CDR3 coding sequence is TGTGCCTGGAGCCCGGGACAGCCGGCGGACACCATATATTTT.

This chain joins TRBV7-6 and TRBJ2-7; 9 nucleotides line up with TRBD2. The V and J ends lost 5 bases and 0 bases, in that order; junction bases with no gene match: 8. The CDR3 runs 16 residues. Germline V gene sequence: CDR1 SGHVS, CDR2 FNYEAQ. CDR3 loop: CASSALSGGSSYEQYF. The CDR3 DNA reads as TGTGCCAGCAGCGCACTTAGCGGGGGAAGCTCCTACGAGCAGTACTTC.

This clone showed up just a few times. The chain couples TRBV29-1 to TRBJ2-2; D is unclear. Germline lookup yields CDR1 SQVTM and CDR2 ANQGSEA. V shed 1 base and J shed 5 bases, with 14 bases lying between them. The CDR3 runs to 15 residues. CDR3 coding DNA: TGCAGCGTTGAAGTGGGCGGTTTCGTTACCGGGGAGCTGTTTTTT. Residues: CSVEVGGFVTGELFF.

In this sample, this clone turned up a few times. The chain recombines TRBV29-1 with TRBJ2-5; the match to TRBD2 covers 12 bases. V lost 8 bases, J lost 5 bases, and 15 bases stayed unmatched. CDR1 and CDR2 (germline): SQVTM, ANQGSEA. This CDR3 is built from 16 residues. CDR3 sequence: CSSKSGLAGSGETQYF. CDR3 bases: TGCAGCTCAAAAAGCGGACTAGCGGGATCGGGGGAGACCCAGTACTTC. The full variable domain, its missing parts supplied by reference TRBV29-1 and TRBJ2-5, is SAVISQKPSRDICQRGTSLTIQCQVDSQVTMMFWYRQQPGQSLTLIATANQGSEATYESGFVIDKFPISRPNLTFSTLTVSNMSPEDSSIYLCSSKSGLAGSGETQYFGPGTRLLVL.

V usage is TRBV7-9 and J usage is TRBJ2-5, with D hard to call. CDR1 and CDR2 from the germline V gene are SEHNR and FQNEAQ (reference sequence). The CDR3 is made up of 12 amino acids. The V and J ends lost 4 bases and 5 bases respectively, with 8 bases between them. The CDR3 protein is CASSSRWETQYF. The DNA of the CDR3 is TGTGCCAGCAGCTCGCGCTGGGAGACCCAGTACTTC.

V gene TRBV5-1 combines with J gene TRBJ2-3; weak D call: TRBD1 (6 bases). CDR3 length: 16 residues. V was shortened by 3 bases and J by 3 bases, with 17 bases between the two germline ends. Germline CDR1 reads SGHRS; CDR2 reads YFSETQ. The CDR3 loop is CASSSTGAKGTDTQYF. CDR3 nucleotide sequence: TGCGCCAGCAGCTCGACAGGAGCTAAAGGGACAGATACGCAGTATTTT.